This T cell receptor (beta chain) emerged from a study of blood T cell repertoires in COVID-19. TCRdb's table, derived via immunoSEQ multiplex PCR, lists solely in-frame clones and lacks some. The sample shows just under 350,000 clones, roughly 86% of them seen only once. This clonotype was obtained from a woman in her sixties or seventies with COVID-19, enrolled during active disease. The sample comprised peripheral blood.

As DNA, the CDR3 is TGCGCCAGCAGCCAAATGGGGGAGGCTACGCAGTATTTT. It is translated as CASSQMGEATQYF. The rearrangement links TRBV4-3 to TRBJ2-3; D may be TRBD2 (6 bases). V was shortened by 2 bases and J by 8 bases, with 11 bases between the two germline ends. The germline V gene has CDR1 LGHNA and CDR2 YSLEER. The CDR3 spans 13 residues.